The clone carrying this TCR beta chain was seen repeatedly, ten times or more. Its specificity is unknown. The data originate from a study of T-cell memory formation after mild COVID-19. Looking at the study overall: Among the donors, TCR clusters were largely specific to each donor.

TCRdb ran MiXCR on the 5' RACE reads and lists one entry per CDR3 protein. In the table there are over 150,000 distinct CDR3 sequences, roughly 13% of which are singletons. Study-wide points: A subset of responding clones appeared in pre-infection memory, suggesting cross-reactive memory joined.

Germline CDR1 SGHTA, CDR2 FQGTGA. The CDR3 is made up of 14 amino acids. After removal of 5 bases from V and 5 bases from J, the junction contained 6 bases not matched to a gene. The sequence came from a man younger than 35 who had mild COVID-19 (a few samples of this study predate the infection). Cell type and time point are not known. The chain is built from TRBV7-3 and TRBJ2-5, with 9 positions matching TRBD1. The sequencing input was PBMCs or a T cell subset sorted from them (not recorded which). The DNA for the CDR3 is TGTGCCAGCAGCGAAACAGGGGGCCTGGAGACCCAGTACTTC. Protein: CASSETGGLETQYF.